Reported below is one TCR beta chain. The specificity of this receptor is unknown. No much larger clonotype is one base removed from it; base qualities were not supplied. The cysteine opens and the phenylalanine closes a CDR3 of 14 amino acids. Only the CDR3 region is kept as DNA, spanning 42 bases read in frame from base 1. CDR1 is given as KGHSH and CDR2 as LQKENI, both from the germline V gene. Deletion took 2 bases off V and 1 base off J, with a span of 7 bases between the germline ends. The data belong to a study of CD8 T cells in ankylosing spondylitis (dated 2017 in TCRdb). Regarding the research as a whole: T cell receptor beta repertoires were profiled in healthy donors and ankylosing spondylitis patients so that disease-linked TCR variants could be found. The full study cohort comprised approximately 23 ankylosing spondylitis patients and approximately 100 healthy donors. Peripheral blood was sampled, and synovial fluid was also collected from ankylosing spondylitis patients.

The instrument given in TCRdb is Illumina HiSeq 2500. Quantitative 5'-RACE with molecular barcodes was used to prepare TCR beta libraries. Per the source publication's procedure: Disease-linked TCR variants were identified with a new computational method built on a probabilistic model of VDJ rearrangement. The public reads were reprocessed in TCRdb via fastp at Q25 and MiXCR, keeping in-frame beta chains. Rows with a matching CDR3 protein are joined into one entry that keeps the most common DNA and genes. These V and J calls derive from TCRdb rather than the authors' analysis. The table for this sample lists 300,000 to 350,000 distinct CDR3 sequences; around 20% of them were counted only once. The top ten clones comprise under 4% of the sample. Study-wide findings and limitations: Blood from ankylosing spondylitis patients appeared to be characterized by a TCR beta motif composed of about eight highly homologous amino acid variants. Significant enrichment of the disease-linked clones was reported in matched synovial fluid samples from ankylosing spondylitis patients. Some motif variants had previously been reported in the synovial fluid and blood of reactive arthritis patients, which suggests shared mechanisms of disease initiation. In peripheral blood, the disease-linked clones were found at relatively low frequencies and had a CD8+ phenotype.

The chain couples TRBV18 to TRBJ2-3; no confident D gene assignment can be made. The clonotype comes from a female donor with ankylosing spondylitis or in good health (not recorded which). Sequencing was carried out using blood, either unsorted or a sorted T cell fraction (not recorded which). The DNA sequence is as follows: TGTGCCAGCTCACCATCGGTGGGCACAGATACGCAGTATTTT. It translates as CASSPSVGTDTQYF.